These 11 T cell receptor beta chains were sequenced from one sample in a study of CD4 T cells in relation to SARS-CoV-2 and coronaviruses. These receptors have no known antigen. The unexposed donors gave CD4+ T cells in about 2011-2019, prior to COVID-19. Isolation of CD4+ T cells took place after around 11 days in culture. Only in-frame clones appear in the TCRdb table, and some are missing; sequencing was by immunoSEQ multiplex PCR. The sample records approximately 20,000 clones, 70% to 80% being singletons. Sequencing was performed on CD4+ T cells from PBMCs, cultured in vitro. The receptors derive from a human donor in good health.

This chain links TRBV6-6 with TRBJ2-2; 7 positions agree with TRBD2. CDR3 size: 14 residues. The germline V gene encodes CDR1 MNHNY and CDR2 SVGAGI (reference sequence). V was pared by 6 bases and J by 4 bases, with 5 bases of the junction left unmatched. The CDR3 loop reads CASRAGRVTGELFF. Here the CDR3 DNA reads TGTGCCAGCAGGGCAGGGAGGGTCACCGGGGAGCTGTTTTTT.

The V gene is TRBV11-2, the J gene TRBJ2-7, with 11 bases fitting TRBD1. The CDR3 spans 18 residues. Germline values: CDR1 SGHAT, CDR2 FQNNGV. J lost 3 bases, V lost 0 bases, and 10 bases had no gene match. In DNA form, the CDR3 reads TGTGCCAGCAGCTTAGATCGTAGCTCCGGGACAGGGGGCTACGAGCAGTACTTC. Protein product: CASSLDRSSGTGGYEQYF.

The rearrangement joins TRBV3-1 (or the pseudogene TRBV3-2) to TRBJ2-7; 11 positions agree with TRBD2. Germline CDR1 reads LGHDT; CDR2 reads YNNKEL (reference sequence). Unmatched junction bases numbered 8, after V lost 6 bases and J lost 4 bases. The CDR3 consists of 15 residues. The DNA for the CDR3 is TGTGCCAGCAGTCTGAGACCTAGCGGGAGGTACGAGCAGTACTTC. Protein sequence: CASSLRPSGRYEQYF.

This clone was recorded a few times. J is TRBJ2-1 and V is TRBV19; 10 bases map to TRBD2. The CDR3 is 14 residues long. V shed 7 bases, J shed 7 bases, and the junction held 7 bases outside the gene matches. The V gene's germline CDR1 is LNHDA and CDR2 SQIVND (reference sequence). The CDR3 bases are TGTGCCAGTACCGGGACTAGCGTGTCAAATGAGCAGTTCTTC. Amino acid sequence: CASTGTSVSNEQFF. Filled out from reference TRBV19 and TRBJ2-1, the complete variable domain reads DGGITQSPKYLFRKEGQNVTLSCEQNLNHDAMYWYRQDPGQGLRLIYYSQIVNDFQKGDIAEGYSVSREKKESFPLTVTSAQKNPTAFYLCASTGTSVSNEQFFGPGTRLTVL.

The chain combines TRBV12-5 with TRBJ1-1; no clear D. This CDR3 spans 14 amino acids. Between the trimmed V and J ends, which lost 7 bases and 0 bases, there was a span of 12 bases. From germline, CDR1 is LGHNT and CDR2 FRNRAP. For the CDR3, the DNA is TGTGCTAGTGACAAGGACGGGGTGAACACTGAAGCTTTCTTT. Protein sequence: CASDKDGVNTEAFF.

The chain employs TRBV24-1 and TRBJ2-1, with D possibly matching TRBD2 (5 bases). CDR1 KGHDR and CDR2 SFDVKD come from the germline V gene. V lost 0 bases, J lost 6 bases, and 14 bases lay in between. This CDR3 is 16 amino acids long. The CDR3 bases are TGTGCCACCAGTGATTTGCGAGGGTCGAACGGCAATGAGCAGTTCTTC. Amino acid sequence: CATSDLRGSNGNEQFF.

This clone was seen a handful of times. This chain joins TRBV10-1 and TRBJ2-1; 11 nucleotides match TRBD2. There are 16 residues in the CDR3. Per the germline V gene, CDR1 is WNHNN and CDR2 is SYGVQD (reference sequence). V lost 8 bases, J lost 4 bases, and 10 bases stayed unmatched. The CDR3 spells CASPKAGTSGYNEQFF. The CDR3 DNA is TGCGCCAGCCCAAAAGCCGGGACTAGCGGATACAATGAGCAGTTCTTC.

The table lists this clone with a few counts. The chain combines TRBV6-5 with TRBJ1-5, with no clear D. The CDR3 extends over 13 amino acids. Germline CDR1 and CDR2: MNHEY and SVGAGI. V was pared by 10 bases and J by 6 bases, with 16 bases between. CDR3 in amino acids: CATTIGPGQPQHF. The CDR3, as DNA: TGTGCCACCACAATCGGACCGGGTCAGCCCCAGCATTTT.

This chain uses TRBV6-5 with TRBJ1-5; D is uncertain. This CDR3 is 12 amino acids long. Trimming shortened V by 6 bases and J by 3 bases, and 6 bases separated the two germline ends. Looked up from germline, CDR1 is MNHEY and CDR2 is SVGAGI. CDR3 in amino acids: CASSLTNQPQHF. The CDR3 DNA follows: TGTGCCAGCAGCCTAACCAATCAGCCCCAGCATTTT.

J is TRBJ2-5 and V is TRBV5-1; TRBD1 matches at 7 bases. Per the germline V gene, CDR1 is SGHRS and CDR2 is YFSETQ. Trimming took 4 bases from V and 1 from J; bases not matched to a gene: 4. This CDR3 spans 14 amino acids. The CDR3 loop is CASSVGQVQETQYF. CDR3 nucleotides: TGCGCCAGCAGCGTAGGACAGGTCCAAGAGACCCAGTACTTC.

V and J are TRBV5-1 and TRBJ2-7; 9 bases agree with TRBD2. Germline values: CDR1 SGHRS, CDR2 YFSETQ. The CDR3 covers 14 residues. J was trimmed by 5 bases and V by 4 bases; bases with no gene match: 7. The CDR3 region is CASSTLAGAHEQYF. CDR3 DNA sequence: TGCGCCAGCAGCACCTTAGCGGGAGCCCACGAGCAGTACTTC.